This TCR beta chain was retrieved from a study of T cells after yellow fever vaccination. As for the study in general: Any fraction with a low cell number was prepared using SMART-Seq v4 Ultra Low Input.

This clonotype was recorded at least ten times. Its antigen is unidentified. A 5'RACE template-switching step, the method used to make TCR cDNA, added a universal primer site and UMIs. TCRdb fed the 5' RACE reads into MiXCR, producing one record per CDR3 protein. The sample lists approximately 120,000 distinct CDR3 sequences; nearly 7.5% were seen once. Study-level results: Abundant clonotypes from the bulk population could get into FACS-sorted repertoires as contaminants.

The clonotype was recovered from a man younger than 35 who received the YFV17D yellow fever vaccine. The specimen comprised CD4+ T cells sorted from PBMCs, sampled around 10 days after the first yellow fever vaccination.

CDR3 in DNA: TGTGCCAGCAGCCAGGGGGTTAGCACAGATACGCAGTATTTT. Translating it yields CASSQGVSTDTQYF. The chain employs TRBV7-9 and TRBJ2-3; TRBD1 matches 7 bases. CDR3 length equals 14 residues. Germline trimming cut 5 bases from V and 0 bases from J; bases unmatched to any gene: 2. CDR1 and CDR2 from the germline V gene are SEHNR and FQNEAQ (reference sequence).